What follows describes a single T cell receptor (beta chain). Germline values: CDR1 MNHEY, CDR2 SMNVEV (reference sequence). Trimming removed 3 bases at V and 5 bases at J, with 13 bases between. The CDR3 is made up of 14 amino acids. cDNA came from approximately 0.5 to 1 ug RNA primed by random hexamers. TCRdb itself ran the immunoSEQ multiplex PCR reads through MiXCR, one entry per CDR3 protein. The repertoire holds approximately 210,000 distinct CDR3 sequences, with approximately 95% as singletons. The data were obtained in a study of CD8 T cells in Susac syndrome. The patients serving as multiple sclerosis controls were treatment-naive. They had stable or active relapsing-remitting disease and fulfilled revised McDonald criteria. The TEMRA cells underwent FACS enrichment, while the CD8+ and CD4+ T cells underwent negative isolation.

Sequenced: CD4+ T cells from PBMCs. The TCR comes from a human donor with multiple sclerosis. This chain connects TRBV27 to TRBJ2-5; D remains unclear. In DNA form, the CDR3 reads TGTGCCAGCAGTTTTAGGACGACGGGTGAGACCCAGTACTTC. The encoded protein is CASSFRTTGETQYF.